The 3 T cell receptor beta chains below were found in one sample sequenced in a study of blood T cells in healthy people across ages. A second roughly 7 to 12 cycle PCR used barcoded and J-beta primers. TCRdb redid the calling of the 5' RACE reads with MiXCR, one entry per CDR3 protein. The sample includes more than 650,000 distinct CDR3 sequences, roughly 20% seen only once; the top ten take 22%. Sample: blood. The receptors originated from a man between 65 and 85 years old in good health.

This chain links TRBV9 with TRBJ2-5; TRBD2 might be the D (5 bases). Germline loops: CDR1 SGDLS, CDR2 YYNGEE. The CDR3 has 13 amino acids. V lost 4 bases and J lost 5, with 12 bases in between. The CDR3 loop is CASSTTSGETQYF. The CDR3 nucleotides read TGTGCCAGCAGCACCACGTCGGGGGAGACCCAGTACTTC.

This clonotype showed up just a few times. The V and J genes are TRBV5-1 and TRBJ2-3; 8 nucleotides agree with TRBD1. The CDR3 consists of 17 residues. Unmatched junction bases numbered 8, after V lost 2 bases and J lost 0 bases. CDR1 and CDR2 (germline): SGHRS, YFSETQ. The CDR3 DNA reads TGCGCCAGCAGCTTAGGGTTCGGGACAGGAAGCACAGATACGCAGTATTTT. Translating it yields CASSLGFGTGSTDTQYF.

The rearrangement links TRBV12-3 or TRBV12-4 to TRBJ1-1; TRBD1 might be the D (6 bases). Between the trimmed V and J ends, which lost 7 bases and 2 bases, there was a span of 14 bases. The CDR3 sequence is 14 residues long. The CDR3 DNA reads as TGTGCCAGCAAACAAACAGGGTTAAACACTGAAGCTTTCTTT. Translation: CASKQTGLNTEAFF.